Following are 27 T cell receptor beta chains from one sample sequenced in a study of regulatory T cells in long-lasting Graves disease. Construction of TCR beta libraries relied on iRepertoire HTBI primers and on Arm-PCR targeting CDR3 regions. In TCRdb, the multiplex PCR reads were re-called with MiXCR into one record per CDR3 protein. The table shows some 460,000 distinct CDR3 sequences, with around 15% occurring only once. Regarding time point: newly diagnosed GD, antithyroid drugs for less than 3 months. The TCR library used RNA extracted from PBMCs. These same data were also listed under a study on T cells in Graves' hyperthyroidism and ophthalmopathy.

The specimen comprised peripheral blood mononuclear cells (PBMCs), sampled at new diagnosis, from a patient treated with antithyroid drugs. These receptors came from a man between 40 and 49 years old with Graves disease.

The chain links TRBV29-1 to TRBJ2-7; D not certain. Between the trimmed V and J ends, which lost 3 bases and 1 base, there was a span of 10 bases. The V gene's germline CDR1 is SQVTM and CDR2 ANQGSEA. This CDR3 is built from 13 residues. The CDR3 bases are TGCAGCGTTGAGGATCTCCTTTCCTACGAGCAGTACTTC. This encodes CSVEDLLSYEQYF.

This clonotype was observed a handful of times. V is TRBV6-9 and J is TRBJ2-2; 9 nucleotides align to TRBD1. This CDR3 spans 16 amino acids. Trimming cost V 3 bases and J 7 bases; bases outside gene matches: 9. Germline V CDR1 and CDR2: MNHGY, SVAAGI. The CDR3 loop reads CASSYVGTGRIGELFF. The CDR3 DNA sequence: TGTGCCAGCAGTTACGTTGGGACAGGGCGTATCGGGGAGCTGTTTTTT.

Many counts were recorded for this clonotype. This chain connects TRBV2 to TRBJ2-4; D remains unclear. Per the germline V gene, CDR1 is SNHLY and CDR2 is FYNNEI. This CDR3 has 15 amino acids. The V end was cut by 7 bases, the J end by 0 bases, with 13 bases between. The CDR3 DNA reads TGTGCCAGCAACTTGGACGGTCCAGCCAAAAACATTCAGTACTTC. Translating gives CASNLDGPAKNIQYF. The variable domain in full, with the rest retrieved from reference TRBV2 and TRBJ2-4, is EPEVTQTPSHQVTQMGQEVILRCVPISNHLYFYWYRQILGQKVEFLVSFYNNEISEKSEIFDDQFSVERPDGSNFTLKIRSTKLEDSAMYFCASNLDGPAKNIQYFGAGTRLSVL.

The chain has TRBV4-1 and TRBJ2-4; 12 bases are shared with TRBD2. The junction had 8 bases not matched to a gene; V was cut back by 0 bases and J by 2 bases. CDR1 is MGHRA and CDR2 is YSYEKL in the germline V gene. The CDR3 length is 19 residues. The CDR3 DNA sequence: TGCGCCAGCAGCCAAGATGCGACTAGCGGGAGCATGACCAAAAACATTCAGTACTTC. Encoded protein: CASSQDATSGSMTKNIQYF.

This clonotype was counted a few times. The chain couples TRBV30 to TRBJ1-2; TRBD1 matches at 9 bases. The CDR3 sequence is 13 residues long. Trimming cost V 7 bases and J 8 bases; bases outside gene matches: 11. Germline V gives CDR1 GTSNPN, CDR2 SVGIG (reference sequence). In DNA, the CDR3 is TGTGCCTTTCCGGGACAGGGTTTTAACGGCTACACCTTC. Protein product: CAFPGQGFNGYTF.

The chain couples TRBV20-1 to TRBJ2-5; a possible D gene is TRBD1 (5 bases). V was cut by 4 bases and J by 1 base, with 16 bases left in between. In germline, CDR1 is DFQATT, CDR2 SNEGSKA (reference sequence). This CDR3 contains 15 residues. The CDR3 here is CSANPRAPFQETQYF. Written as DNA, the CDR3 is TGCAGTGCTAATCCCAGGGCCCCTTTCCAAGAGACCCAGTACTTC.

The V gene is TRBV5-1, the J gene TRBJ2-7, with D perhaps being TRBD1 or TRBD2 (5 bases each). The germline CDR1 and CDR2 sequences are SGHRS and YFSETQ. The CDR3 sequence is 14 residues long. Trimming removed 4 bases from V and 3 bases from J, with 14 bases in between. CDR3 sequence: CASSPGRWIYEQYF. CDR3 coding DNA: TGCGCCAGCAGCCCGGGACGGTGGATCTACGAGCAGTACTTC.

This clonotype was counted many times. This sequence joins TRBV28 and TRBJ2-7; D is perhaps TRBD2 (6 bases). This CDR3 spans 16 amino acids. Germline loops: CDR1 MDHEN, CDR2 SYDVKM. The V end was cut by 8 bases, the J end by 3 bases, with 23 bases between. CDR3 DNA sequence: TGTGCCAGCCGACATAGAGTGGGGGGAAGGCTCTACGAGCAGTACTTC. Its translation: CASRHRVGGRLYEQYF. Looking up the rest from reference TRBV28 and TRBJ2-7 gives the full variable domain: DVKVTQSSRYLVKRTGEKVFLECVQDMDHENMFWYRQDPGLGLRLIYFSYDVKMKEKGDIPEGYSVSREKKERFSLILESASTNQTSMYLCASRHRVGGRLYEQYFGPGTRLTVT.

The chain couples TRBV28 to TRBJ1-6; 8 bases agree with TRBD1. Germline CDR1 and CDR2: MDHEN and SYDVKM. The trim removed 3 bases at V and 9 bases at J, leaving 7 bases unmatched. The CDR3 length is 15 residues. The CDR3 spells CASSLIPGGGSPLHF. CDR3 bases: TGTGCCAGCAGTTTGATCCCAGGGGGCGGTTCACCCCTCCACTTT.

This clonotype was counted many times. The CDR3: CSATKGTYYGYTF. The CDR3 nucleotides are TGCAGTGCTACCAAGGGGACCTACTATGGCTACACCTTC. This rearrangement joins TRBV20-1 to TRBJ1-2; a possible D gene is TRBD1 (5 bases). V lost 4 bases and J 3 bases, leaving 12 bases between the germline ends. The CDR3 totals 13 residues. Germline values: CDR1 DFQATT, CDR2 SNEGSKA (reference sequence).

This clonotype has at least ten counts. For the CDR3, the DNA is TGTGCCAGCAGTTCAACCCGCGGACGGAAATCCTACGAGCAGTACTTC. Amino acids: CASSSTRGRKSYEQYF. The rearrangement joins TRBV28 to TRBJ2-7; D ambiguous. With 4 bases removed from V and 1 base from J, the gap between germline ends came to 17 bases. CDR1 is MDHEN, CDR2 SYDVKM, per germline. CDR3 length: 16 amino acids. Drawing the rest from reference TRBV28 and TRBJ2-7, the complete variable domain is DVKVTQSSRYLVKRTGEKVFLECVQDMDHENMFWYRQDPGLGLRLIYFSYDVKMKEKGDIPEGYSVSREKKERFSLILESASTNQTSMYLCASSSTRGRKSYEQYFGPGTRLTVT.

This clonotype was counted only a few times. The CDR3 DNA reads as TGCGCCAGCAGGGCGTCGATGGGCGCCGGCACCGGGGAGCTGTTTTTT. This codes for CASRASMGAGTGELFF. The rearrangement joins TRBV10-2 to TRBJ2-2; D call uncertain. V was cut by 6 bases and J by 4 bases, with 18 bases left in between. In germline, CDR1 is WSHSY, CDR2 SAAADI. The CDR3 runs to 16 residues.

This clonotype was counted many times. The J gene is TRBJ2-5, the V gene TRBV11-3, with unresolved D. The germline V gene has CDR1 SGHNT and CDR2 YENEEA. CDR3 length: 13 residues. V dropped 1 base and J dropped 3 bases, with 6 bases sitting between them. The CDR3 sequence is CASSLGPKETQYF. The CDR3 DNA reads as TGTGCCAGCAGCTTAGGACCGAAAGAGACCCAGTACTTC. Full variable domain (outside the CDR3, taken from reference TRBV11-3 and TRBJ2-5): EAGVVQSPRYKIIEKKQPVAFWCNPISGHNTLYWYLQNLGQGPELLIRYENEEAVDDSQLPKDRFSAERLKGVDSTLKIQPAELGDSAVYLCASSLGPKETQYFGPGTRLLVL.

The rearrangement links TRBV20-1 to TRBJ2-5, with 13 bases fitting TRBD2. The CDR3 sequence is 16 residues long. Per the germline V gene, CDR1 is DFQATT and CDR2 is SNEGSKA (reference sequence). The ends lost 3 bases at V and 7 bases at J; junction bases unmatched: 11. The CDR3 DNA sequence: TGCAGTGCTAGTCCAACTAGCGGGAGGGTTGGGGGGACCCAGTACTTC. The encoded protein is CSASPTSGRVGGTQYF.

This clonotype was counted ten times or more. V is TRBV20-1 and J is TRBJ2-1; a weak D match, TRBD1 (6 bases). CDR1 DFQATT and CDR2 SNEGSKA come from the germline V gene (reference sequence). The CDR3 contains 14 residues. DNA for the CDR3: TGCAGCAGAACCTTCTTGACAGGCTACAATGAGCAGTTCTTC. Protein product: CSRTFLTGYNEQFF.

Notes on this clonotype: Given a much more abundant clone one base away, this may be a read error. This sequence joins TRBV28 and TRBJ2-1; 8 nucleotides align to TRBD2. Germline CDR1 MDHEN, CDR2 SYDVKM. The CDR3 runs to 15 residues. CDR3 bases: TGTGTCAGTTTTCGGGAGCTAGCGGGTGCTAATGAGCAGTTCTTC. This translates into CVSFRELAGANEQFF.

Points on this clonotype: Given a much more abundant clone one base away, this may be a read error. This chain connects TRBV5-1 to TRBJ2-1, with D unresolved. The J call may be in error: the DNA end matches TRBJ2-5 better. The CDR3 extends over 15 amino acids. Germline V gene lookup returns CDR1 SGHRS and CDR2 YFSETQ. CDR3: CASSSDHRRQEIQYF. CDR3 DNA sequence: TGCGCCAGCAGCTCCGATCACAGAAGACAAGAGATCCAGTACTTC.

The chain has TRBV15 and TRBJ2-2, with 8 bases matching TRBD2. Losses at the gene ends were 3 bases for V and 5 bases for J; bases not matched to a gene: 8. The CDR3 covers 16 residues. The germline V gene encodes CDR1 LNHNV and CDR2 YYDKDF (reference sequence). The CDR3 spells CATSSPPGTRTGELFF. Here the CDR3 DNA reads TGTGCCACCAGCAGCCCCCCCGGGACTAGAACCGGGGAGCTGTTTTTT.

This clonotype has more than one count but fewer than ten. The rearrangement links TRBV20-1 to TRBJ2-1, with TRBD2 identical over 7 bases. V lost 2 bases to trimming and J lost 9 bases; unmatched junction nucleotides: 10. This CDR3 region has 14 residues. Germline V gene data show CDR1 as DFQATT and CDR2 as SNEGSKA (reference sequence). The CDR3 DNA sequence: TGCAGTGCTAGACGGGCAGCGGGAAGGTCTGAGCAGTTCTTC. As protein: CSARRAAGRSEQFF.

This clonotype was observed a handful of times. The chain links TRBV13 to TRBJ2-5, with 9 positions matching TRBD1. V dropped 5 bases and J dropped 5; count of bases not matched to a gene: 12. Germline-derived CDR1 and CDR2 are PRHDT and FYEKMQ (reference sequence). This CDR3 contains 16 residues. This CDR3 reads CASSMLSGQGSETQYF. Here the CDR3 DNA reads TGTGCCAGCAGCATGTTATCGGGACAGGGCTCGGAGACCCAGTACTTC.

The CDR3 DNA reads as TGTGCCAGCGTTACTCACCCGAACACTGAAGCTTTCTTT. This translates into CASVTHPNTEAFF. The J gene is TRBJ1-1, the V gene TRBV11-2, with D unresolved. From germline, CDR1 is SGHAT and CDR2 FQNNGV. The CDR3 length is 13 residues. V gave up 8 bases and J gave up 1 base, with 11 bases separating them.

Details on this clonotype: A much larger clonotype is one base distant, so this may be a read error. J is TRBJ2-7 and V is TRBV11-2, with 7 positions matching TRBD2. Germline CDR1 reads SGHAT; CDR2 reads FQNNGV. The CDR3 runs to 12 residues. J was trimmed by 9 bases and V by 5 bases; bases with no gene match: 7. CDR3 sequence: CASSMGGVGQYF. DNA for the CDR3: TGTGCCAGCAGCATGGGGGGGGTCGGGCAGTACTTC.

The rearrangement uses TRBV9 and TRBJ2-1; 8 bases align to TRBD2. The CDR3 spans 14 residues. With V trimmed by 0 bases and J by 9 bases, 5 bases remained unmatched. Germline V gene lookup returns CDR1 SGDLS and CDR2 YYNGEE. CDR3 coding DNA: TGTGCCAGCAGCGTAGCGGGAGGGCCGAGTGAGCAGTTCTTC. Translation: CASSVAGGPSEQFF.

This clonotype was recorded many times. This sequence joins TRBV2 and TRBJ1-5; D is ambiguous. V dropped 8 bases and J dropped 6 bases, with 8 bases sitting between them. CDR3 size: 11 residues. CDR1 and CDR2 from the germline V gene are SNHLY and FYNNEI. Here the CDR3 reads CASGLGQPQHF. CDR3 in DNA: TGTGCCAGCGGCCTAGGTCAGCCCCAGCATTTT.

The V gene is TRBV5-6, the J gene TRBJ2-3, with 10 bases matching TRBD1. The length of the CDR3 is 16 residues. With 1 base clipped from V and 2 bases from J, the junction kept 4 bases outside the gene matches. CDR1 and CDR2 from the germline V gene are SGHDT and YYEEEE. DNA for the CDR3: TGTGCCAGCAGCTTGAAGGGACAGGGGCCCACAGATACGCAGTATTTT. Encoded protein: CASSLKGQGPTDTQYF.

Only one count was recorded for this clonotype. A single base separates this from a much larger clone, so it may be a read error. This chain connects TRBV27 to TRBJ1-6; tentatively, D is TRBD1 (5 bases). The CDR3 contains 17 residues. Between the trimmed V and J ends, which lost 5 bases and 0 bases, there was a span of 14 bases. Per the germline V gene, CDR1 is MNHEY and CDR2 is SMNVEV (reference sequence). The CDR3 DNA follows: TGTGCCAGCAGTCCCTGGGCTGGGGGCTCCTATAATTCACCCCTCCACTTT. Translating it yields CASSPWAGGSYNSPLHF.

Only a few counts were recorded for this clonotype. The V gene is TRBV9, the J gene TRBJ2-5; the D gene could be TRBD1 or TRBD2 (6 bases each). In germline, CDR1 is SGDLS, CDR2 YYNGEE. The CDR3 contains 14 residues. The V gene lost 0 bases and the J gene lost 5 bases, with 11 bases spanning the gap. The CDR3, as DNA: TGTGCCAGCAGCGTAGCGGGGGCTTTTGAGACCCAGTACTTC. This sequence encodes CASSVAGAFETQYF.